This T cell receptor (beta chain) was sequenced in a study of T cells in Graves' hyperthyroidism and ophthalmopathy. Study-level points and caveats: Ophthalmopathy was model-predicted a median 6.5 months pre-onset. In simple terms, a model built on 13 V-J features told ophthalmopathy apart from stable hyperthyroidism.

This clonotype was detected ten times or more. Its antigen remains unknown. In making diagnoses, clinical symptoms, serum thyroxine and TRAb, thyroid ultrasound and orbital computed tomography were all used. The CDR3 regions of TCR beta were amplified from RNA transcripts. An initial round of RT-PCR targeting the TCR CDR3 relied on the HTBI primer set. One entry per CDR3 protein results from TCRdb running MiXCR on the multiplex PCR reads. The sample lists roughly 580,000 distinct CDR3 sequences; roughly 14% were seen once. The receptor was isolated from a woman aged 25 to 45 with Graves' hyperthyroidism that later progressed to Graves' ophthalmopathy. Material: blood.

DNA for the CDR3: TGTGCCACCAGTGACACGGGACTAGCGGGAGGGTGGCAAGAGACCCAGTACTTC. Translating gives CATSDTGLAGGWQETQYF. The chain is built from TRBV24-1 and TRBJ2-5; 16 bases match TRBD2. Germline trimming cut 4 bases from V and 2 bases from J; bases unmatched to any gene: 6. The CDR3 covers 18 residues. Germline V gives CDR1 KGHDR, CDR2 SFDVKD.